This T cell receptor beta chain was retrieved from a study of cytomegalovirus exposure and HLA in healthy donors. Study-level points and caveats: Donors were assumed by presence/absence analyses to have roughly uniform sequencing depth. What a later analysis showed was that several of the most significant clusters appeared linked to common viral pathogens. Prediction of most subjects' HLA-A and HLA-B alleles by TCR beta sequences was reportedly accurate.

The CDR3 is 13 residues long. In germline, CDR1 is MDHEN, CDR2 SYDVKM. Trimming removed 6 bases from V and 9 bases from J, with 15 bases in between. Of note for this clone: Its target is unknown.

The PCR employed 60 Vbeta primers together with 13 Jbeta primers. Sequencing was performed with immunoSEQ multiplex PCR; in TCRdb, only in-frame clones are kept and a portion is missing. The data show around 94,000 clones, approximately 79% seen once. The sample taken for sequencing was PBMCs. The chain couples TRBV28 to TRBJ1-5, with D uncertain. The source is a woman aged 55-75 years in good health and CMV-seropositive. The CDR3 protein is CASRSLGNRPQHF. The DNA for the CDR3 is TGTGCCAGCAGGTCCCTAGGAAATAGGCCCCAGCATTTT.